The 17 T cell receptor beta chains reported below all come from one sample, sequenced in a study of blood T cell repertoires in COVID-19. The protocol was immunoSEQ multiplex PCR, while the TCRdb copy is restricted to in-frame clones and leaves out a portion. The sample comprises 360,000 or so clones, around four fifths of which are singletons, and 5% to 5.5% rests with the top ten. Material: PBMCs or T cells enriched from blood (not recorded which). These receptors originate from a woman in her 50s who had recovered from COVID-19.

This clone was seen more than once but under ten times. The J gene is TRBJ1-4, the V gene TRBV3-1 (or the pseudogene TRBV3-2); unclear D gene. CDR3 length equals 21 residues. Trimming pared 1 base from V and 5 bases from J, leaving 29 bases between. CDR1 LGHDT and CDR2 YNNKEL come from the germline V gene (reference sequence). The CDR3 DNA sequence: TGTGCCAGCAGCCAAGCGGGATACGGGCAGGAGGGCTGGACCCTAAATGAAAAACTGTTTTTT. As protein: CASSQAGYGQEGWTLNEKLFF.

The J gene is TRBJ1-5, the V gene TRBV4-2; the D is unclear. Trimming pared 0 bases from V and 6 bases from J, leaving 6 bases between. Germline CDR1 LGHNA, CDR2 YNFKEQ. The CDR3 has 13 amino acids. CDR3 protein: CASSQEVSQPQHF. CDR3 coding DNA: TGTGCCAGCAGCCAAGAAGTGAGTCAGCCCCAGCATTTT.

This chain joins TRBV5-4 and TRBJ1-2, with TRBD1 identical over 7 bases. Trimming cost V 4 bases and J 6 bases; bases outside gene matches: 9. The germline CDR1 and CDR2 sequences are SGHNT and YYREEE (reference sequence). This CDR3 comprises 14 residues. CDR3 protein: CASSPLQGSDGYTF. The CDR3 coding sequence is TGTGCCAGCAGCCCCCTACAGGGGTCTGATGGCTACACCTTC.

The V and J genes are TRBV2 and TRBJ2-7; TRBD1 matches at 8 bases. The CDR3 has 15 amino acids. CDR1 SNHLY and CDR2 FYNNEI come from the germline V gene. Trimming at V came to 3 bases and at J to 0 bases, leaving 4 bases not matched to a gene. CDR3 in DNA: TGTGCCAGCAGTGAGTTGGGACAGGTCTCCTACGAGCAGTACTTC. Translation gives CASSELGQVSYEQYF.

With regard to this clone: This specimen includes other DNA sequences encoding the same CDR3. This sequence joins TRBV5-1 and TRBJ1-1, with D unclear. The ends were cut back, 2 bases at V and 0 bases at J, with 5 bases in the middle. From germline, CDR1 is SGHRS and CDR2 YFSETQ. The CDR3 is 13 residues long. The chain's CDR3 is CASSFRVNTEAFF. The DNA of the CDR3 is TGCGCCAGCAGCTTTAGAGTGAACACTGAAGCTTTCTTT.

In nucleotides, the CDR3 is TGTGCCAGCAGTGAAGGGACAGCTGGCATTAACTATGGCTACACCTTC. Encoded protein: CASSEGTAGINYGYTF. This chain uses TRBV25-1 with TRBJ1-2; 7 bases agree with TRBD1. The junction had 7 bases not matched to a gene; V was cut back by 2 bases and J by 1 base. CDR1 and CDR2 from the germline V gene are MGHDK and SYGVNS. This CDR3 is 16 amino acids long.

The chain is built from TRBV14 and TRBJ1-1; TRBD1 might be the D (6 bases). Trimming left V 8 bases short and J 4 bases short, with 14 bases between. Germline V CDR1 and CDR2: SGHDN, FVKESK. The CDR3 has 13 residues. In DNA form, the CDR3 reads TGTGCCAGCTCACAGGGTTTTCTCACTGAAGCTTTCTTT. Translated: CASSQGFLTEAFF.

This chain joins TRBV7-3 and TRBJ2-6, with TRBD2 as a possible D gene (7 bases). Trimming took 5 bases from V and 2 from J, leaving 10 bases between them. The CDR3 has 15 amino acids. Germline CDR1 reads SGHTA; CDR2 reads FQGTGA. The CDR3 region has the DNA TGTGCCAGCAGCCCGGGGGGCGCTGGGGCCAACGTCCTGACTTTC. It specifies CASSPGGAGANVLTF.

The rearrangement links TRBV12-3 or TRBV12-4 to TRBJ2-7; 8 bases fit TRBD1. With V trimmed by 7 bases and J by 6 bases, 8 bases remained unmatched. CDR3 length: 13 residues. CDR3 bases: TGTGCCAGCATCCCCGACAGGGGTGGCGAGCAGTACTTC. It is translated as CASIPDRGGEQYF.

The chain joins TRBV5-1 to TRBJ2-3; TRBD1 agrees at 10 bases. CDR3 size: 14 residues. With 4 bases clipped from V and 5 bases from J, the junction kept 4 bases outside the gene matches. Germline CDR1 and CDR2: SGHRS and YFSETQ. CDR3 in amino acids: CASSPDRGLDTQYF. CDR3 DNA sequence: TGCGCCAGCAGCCCGGACAGGGGGTTAGATACGCAGTATTTT.

The rearrangement links TRBV5-8 to TRBJ2-5; the D gene is possibly TRBD2 (5 bases). V lost 4 bases and J 1 base, leaving 17 bases between the germline ends. The CDR3 runs to 16 residues. Per germline, CDR1 SGHTS and CDR2 YDEGEE. CDR3 sequence reads: CASSRISGKAQETQYF. The CDR3 bases are TGTGCCAGCAGCCGTATATCGGGGAAAGCCCAAGAGACCCAGTACTTC.

The V and J genes are TRBV15 and TRBJ1-3; 7 bases are shared with TRBD1. CDR1 LNHNV and CDR2 YYDKDF come from the germline V gene (reference sequence). J was trimmed by 0 bases and V by 2 bases; bases with no gene match: 1. This CDR3 is 15 amino acids long. The CDR3 bases are TGTGCCACCAGCAGAACAGGGGACTCTGGAAACACCATATATTTT. Translating gives CATSRTGDSGNTIYF.

The chain employs TRBV2 and TRBJ1-6, with a possible D match to TRBD1 (6 bases). Germline loops: CDR1 SNHLY, CDR2 FYNNEI. V lost 2 bases and J lost 7, with 24 bases in between. The CDR3 is 19 residues long. CDR3 DNA sequence: TGTGCCAGCAGTGAATATCGGCCCAGCGGACAGAGGTCAAATTCACCCCTCCACTTT. Translation: CASSEYRPSGQRSNSPLHF.

The V and J genes are TRBV25-1 and TRBJ1-6; D is perhaps TRBD1 (5 bases). The CDR3 loop spans 13 amino acids. Per germline, CDR1 MGHDK and CDR2 SYGVNS. V gave up 8 bases and J gave up 8 bases, with 13 bases separating them. The CDR3 DNA sequence: TGTGCCAGCTGGGAAGGGGACTATTCACCCCTCCACTTT. It encodes CASWEGDYSPLHF.

The chain uses TRBV4-3 and TRBJ1-2, with 9 positions matching TRBD1. V trimming: 0 bases; J trimming: 2 bases; junction bases outside the gene matches: 13. CDR1 is LGHNA, CDR2 YSLEER, per germline. The CDR3 length is 19 residues. In DNA, the CDR3 is TGCGCCAGCAGCCAAGATCTCGGGGACAGGGTGGGTTTCAACTATGGCTACACCTTC. Amino acids: CASSQDLGDRVGFNYGYTF.

This clone was recorded once. The chain is built from TRBV5-1 and TRBJ1-3; D remains unclear. CDR1 is SGHRS and CDR2 is YFSETQ in the germline V gene. This CDR3 comprises 18 residues. Trimming pared 0 bases from V and 0 bases from J, leaving 16 bases between. CDR3 protein: CASSLEPGWVASGNTIYF. The CDR3 DNA sequence: TGCGCCAGCAGCTTGGAACCAGGATGGGTGGCCTCTGGAAACACCATATATTTT.

J is TRBJ2-2 and V is TRBV5-1, with TRBD1 as a possible D gene (6 bases). Trimming removed 6 bases from V and 4 bases from J, with 22 bases in between. The CDR3 is 17 residues long. The germline V gene has CDR1 SGHRS and CDR2 YFSETQ. This chain's CDR3 is CASTPRGGVLSTGELFF. CDR3 in DNA: TGCGCCAGCACCCCACGTGGGGGCGTATTGAGCACCGGGGAGCTGTTTTTT. Full variable domain (outside the CDR3, taken from reference TRBV5-1 and TRBJ2-2): KAGVTQTPRYLIKTRGQQVTLSCSPISGHRSVSWYQQTPGQGLQFLFEYFSETQRNKGNFPGRFSGRQFSNSRSEMNVSTLELGDSALYLCASTPRGGVLSTGELFFGEGSRLTVL.